This T cell receptor (beta chain) stems from a study of blood T cell repertoires in COVID-19. This CDR3 comprises 16 residues. Per germline, CDR1 MDHEN and CDR2 SYDVKM. V was shortened by 6 bases and J by 0 bases, with 14 bases between the two germline ends. How the authors handled the data: Amplification of reference gene primers provided the estimated nucleated cell counts. Repertoires were generated with immunoSEQ multiplex PCR, while TCRdb's copy carries only in-frame clones and drops some. That table is the source of V, J and clone size, and D and trimming were worked out from the DNA. The sample lists about 300,000 clones, more than 80% occurring once.

The clonotype was recovered from a woman aged 25 to 39 with COVID-19, enrolled during active disease. The material sequenced was peripheral blood. This chain connects TRBV28 to TRBJ2-2; D is perhaps TRBD1 (5 bases). CDR3 sequence (DNA): TGTGCCAGCAGCCTCTCGACAGCCGCGAACACCGGGGAGCTGTTTTTT. Translation gives CASSLSTAANTGELFF.